A selection of T cell receptor beta chains follows, all from one sample in a study of control samples from healthy donors and cancer patients. The assay was immunoSEQ multiplex PCR, and TCRdb's table has in-frame clones only and misses some. The table has 60,000 to 100,000 clones, 70% to 90% seen once. The sequenced sample consisted of blood. Source of these receptors: a man aged 50 to 60 in good health. The CDR3 runs from the conserved cysteine through the conserved F or W. A D gene is named only where the DNA matches it firmly. The size of a clone is reported for some rows only, either as once, few or many, or as a class for expanded clones.

CDR3,DNA,J,size,D,V
CAISEASGGADYGYTF,TGTGCCATCAGTGAGGCTTCAGGGGGCGCGGACTATGGCTACACCTTC,TRBJ1-2,-,TRBD1,TRBV10-3
CASSQMDPSGGAETQYF,TGTGCCAGCAGCCAGATGGATCCAAGCGGGGGGGCAGAGACCCAGTACTTC,TRBJ2-5,-,TRBD2,TRBV3-1/TRBV3-2
CASSQWIGNTIYF,TGTGCCAGCAGCCAATGGATTGGAAACACCATATATTTT,TRBJ1-3,-,-,TRBV3-1/TRBV3-2
CASSQANYGYTF,TGCGCCTCTTCCCAGGCTAACTATGGCTACACCTTC,TRBJ1-2,-,-,TRBV5-1
CASSDRTGREQFF,TGTGCCAGCAGCGATCGGACAGGGCGTGAGCAGTTCTTC,TRBJ2-1,-,TRBD1,TRBV7-2
CASSEAAGSSYNSPLHF,TGTGCCAGCAGTGAAGCGGCGGGAAGCTCCTATAATTCACCCCTCCACTTT,TRBJ1-6,-,-,TRBV2
CASSLAGNLSPDTQYF,TGCGCCAGCAGCTTGGCAGGGAACCTCTCCCCAGATACGCAGTATTTT,TRBJ2-3,once,-,TRBV5-1
CASRVDEGTVNNEQFF,TGTGCCAGCAGGGTCGATGAAGGGACAGTAAACAATGAGCAGTTCTTC,TRBJ2-1,once,TRBD1,TRBV9
CASSVAGWGETTTYNEQFF,TGTGCCAGCAGCGTAGCTGGTTGGGGTGAGACAACTACCTACAATGAGCAGTTCTTC,TRBJ2-1,-,-,TRBV9
CASSSDISRGGYTF,TGTGCCAGCAGCTCGGACATCTCAAGGGGTGGCTACACCTTC,TRBJ1-2,many,-,TRBV7-8
CASSDYEGYGYTF,TGTGCCAGCAGTGACTACGAGGGTTATGGCTACACCTTC,TRBJ1-2,-,-,TRBV6-4
CAWNPGWNGYTF,TGTGCCTGGAACCCAGGGTGGAATGGCTACACCTTC,TRBJ1-2,-,-,TRBV30
CASTGTTVYGYTF,TGTGCCAGCACTGGGACGACCGTGTATGGCTACACCTTC,TRBJ1-2,-,-,TRBV6-5
CASRPLGGDQPQHF,TGTGCCAGCAGGCCTCTCGGAGGGGATCAGCCCCAGCATTTT,TRBJ1-5,-,-,TRBV6-2/TRBV6-3
CASRDTTGELFF,TGTGCCAGCAGGGACACCACCGGGGAGCTGTTTTTT,TRBJ2-2,-,-,TRBV7-3
CASSMNLGNTIYF,TGTGCCAGTAGTATGAATCTTGGAAACACCATATATTTT,TRBJ1-3,-,-,TRBV19
CASSDGTAGNEQYF,TGTGCCAGCAGTGACGGGACCGCTGGGAACGAGCAGTACTTC,TRBJ2-7,-,-,TRBV2
CASSQDRWTGELFF,TGTGCCAGCAGCCAAGATCGGTGGACCGGGGAGCTGTTTTTT,TRBJ2-2,-,-,TRBV3-1/TRBV3-2
CASSQAAGLETQYF,TGCGCCAGCAGCCAGGCGGCAGGGCTAGAGACCCAGTACTTC,TRBJ2-5,once,-,TRBV4-1
CASSRATYEQYF,TGTGCCAGCAGCCGGGCCACCTACGAGCAGTACTTC,TRBJ2-7,-,-,TRBV14
CASSDPGQNNEQFF,TGCGCCAGCAGTGACCCGGGACAGAACAATGAGCAGTTCTTC,TRBJ2-1,-,TRBD1,TRBV10-1
CASRLYRGQGGELFF,TGTGCCAGCAGACTTTACAGGGGGCAGGGCGGGGAGCTGTTTTTT,TRBJ2-2,-,TRBD1,TRBV3-1/TRBV3-2
CASSDVGSTDTQYF,TGCGCCAGCAGTGATGTGGGGAGCACAGATACGCAGTATTTT,TRBJ2-3,-,-,TRBV10-1
CSVRGWGNEQYF,TGCAGCGTTAGGGGGTGGGGGAACGAGCAGTACTTC,TRBJ2-7,-,-,TRBV29-1
CASRPRGPYEQYF,TGTGCCAGCAGACCGAGGGGACCCTACGAGCAGTACTTC,TRBJ2-7,few,-,TRBV27
CASSPNTRGHGYTF,TGTGCCAGCAGCCCTAATACCCGGGGGCATGGCTACACCTTC,TRBJ1-2,-,-,TRBV7-2
CSTQGPRGEGYTF,TGCAGCACGCAGGGTCCTAGGGGTGAGGGCTACACCTTC,TRBJ1-2,-,-,TRBV29-1
CALLGYPYGYTF,TGTGCCCTCCTGGGCTATCCATATGGCTACACCTTC,TRBJ1-2,-,-,TRBV30
CASSIDDQETQYF,TGTGCCAGTAGTATAGATGACCAAGAGACCCAGTACTTC,TRBJ2-5,-,-,TRBV19
CASSLARVNEQFF,TGTGCCAGCAGCTTGGCCAGGGTCAATGAGCAGTTCTTC,TRBJ2-1,-,-,TRBV5-5
CSTTGGDIGYGYTF,TGCAGCACGACAGGGGGCGATATTGGGTATGGCTACACCTTC,TRBJ1-2,-,TRBD1,TRBV29-1
CASKGGRGWTGELFF,TGTGCCAGCAAGGGGGGAAGGGGATGGACCGGGGAGCTGTTTTTT,TRBJ2-2,-,-,TRBV2
CASSPLGPTEAFF,TGTGCCAGCAGCCCACTAGGACCCACTGAAGCTTTCTTT,TRBJ1-1,-,-,TRBV12-3/TRBV12-4
CASRPSGALGTQYF,TGTGCCAGCCGCCCGTCGGGGGCCTTAGGGACCCAGTACTTC,TRBJ2-5,-,-,TRBV5-4
CASSLRGRDAEAFF,TGTGCCAGCAGCTTAAGGGGGCGCGACGCTGAAGCTTTCTTT,TRBJ1-1,-,TRBD1,TRBV7-9
CSVEVGGVETQYF,TGCAGCGTTGAAGTGGGCGGGGTAGAGACCCAGTACTTC,TRBJ2-5,-,-,TRBV29-1
CAWSAMSTEAFF,TGTGCCTGGAGTGCGATGAGCACTGAAGCTTTCTTT,TRBJ1-1,once,-,TRBV30
CASSVRGVSDTQYF,TGTGCCAGCAGCGTAAGAGGTGTTTCAGATACGCAGTATTTT,TRBJ2-3,-,-,TRBV9
CASTRGGGVADTQYF,TGTGCCAGCACTCGCGGGGGGGGTGTCGCAGATACGCAGTATTTT,TRBJ2-3,-,TRBD2,TRBV6-5
CASSAYRASSYEQYF,TGTGCCAGCAGTGCATACAGGGCTAGCTCCTACGAGCAGTACTTC,TRBJ2-7,-,-,TRBV6-6